The T cell receptor beta chain described here comes from a study of metastatic and nonmetastatic thyroid tumors. Only a few counts were recorded for this clone. There were no patients who had received any treatment before thyroid surgery. The germline CDR1 and CDR2 sequences are KGHSH and LQKENI. The CDR3 has 17 amino acids. V lost 4 bases to trimming and J lost 0 bases; unmatched junction nucleotides: 9. TCRdb re-analyzed the PCR reads using MiXCR. The repertoire consists of roughly 14,000 clones, with less than 35% occurring once and the leading ten covering 25% to 30%. This rearrangement joins TRBV18 to TRBJ1-3, with TRBD1 matching 7 bases. This clonotype was sampled from a female donor with papillary thyroid cancer or a benign thyroid nodule (not recorded which). Some clones in this sample may be carry-over from other donors' samples. The sequencing input was tumor tissue. In nucleotides, the CDR3 is TGTGCCAGCTCACTTAACGAACAGGGGATCTCTGGAAACACCATATATTTT. Its protein product is CASSLNEQGISGNTIYF.